Listed here is a single T cell receptor beta chain. No antigen is known for it. Terminally differentiated effector memory CD45RA+ cells were left out of the naive CD8 fraction, which was CD45RO-negative and positively selected for CCR7. V was clipped by 3 bases and J by 7 bases; unmatched bases: 4. The CDR3 has 14 amino acids. Germline CDR1 is SQVTM and CDR2 is ANQGSEA. These data belong to a study of shared clonotypes between healthy human individuals. Genomic DNA (from each subset) was split evenly across several immunoSEQ plates. The DNA input per sorted-subset replicate PCR was roughly 210 ng, corresponding to some 33,000 T cell genomes. Libraries were prepared by immunoSEQ multiplex PCR; TCRdb keeps only in-frame clonotypes and omits some of them. The data hold about 2 million clones, with 85% to 95% observed a single time. Study observations and caveats: Naive subsets tended to show greater estimated richness than memory subsets. Approximately 5% of naive CD4 clonotypes were shared across a few donors.

This chain joins TRBV29-1 and TRBJ2-5, with TRBD2 identical over 14 bases. This TCR was sampled from a man aged 18-30 years in good health. Sequenced input: naive CD8+ T cells sorted from blood. The CDR3 is CSVEGLAGEWTQYF. The CDR3 region has the DNA TGCAGCGTTGAGGGACTAGCGGGGGAATGGACCCAGTACTTC.